A single T cell receptor (beta chain) is shown here with its context. The antigen remains unidentified. Investigators took about 9.4 milliliters of peripheral blood from every donor. A minimum of 5 micrograms of total RNA was extracted per sample. This sample is part of a study of blood T cells in healthy people across ages. Study results and limitations: Significant beta diversity loss was already apparent by age roughly 38, declining roughly linearly.

V lost 7 bases, J lost 0 bases, and 28 bases lay in between. Germline assignment: CDR1 SGHAT and CDR2 FQNNGV. This CDR3 has 19 residues. It was with a sample-barcoded 5' primer and a J-beta primer mix that a second PCR of about 7 to 12 cycles was run. A template-switch adaptor containing 12 random nucleotides labeled each cDNA molecule. TCRdb processed the 5' RACE reads anew with MiXCR; each CDR3 protein has one entry. The repertoire includes about 970,000 distinct CDR3 sequences, just over 50% of them detected once, and over 20% sits in the top ten. This clonotype originated in a woman aged 60-70 years in good health. This rearrangement joins TRBV11-2 to TRBJ2-7, with D possibly matching TRBD2 (6 bases). Sample: blood. The CDR3 loop is CASTNSFRGYYTLSYEQYF. The CDR3 region has the DNA TGTGCCAGCACCAACTCGTTCCGGGGGTATTATACCCTCTCCTACGAGCAGTACTTC.